Included here is one T cell receptor (beta chain) sequence, with context. What it recognizes is unknown. At one boundary the junction diverges from the germline segment, which might be a read error. The library came from three nested PCR rounds adapted from ARM-PCR protocols. From the multiplex PCR reads, TCRdb called clonotypes with MiXCR, one entry per CDR3 protein. This table holds 75,000 to 90,000 distinct CDR3 sequences, more than 75% found once. This sample was taken from a study of tumor and adjacent non-tumor tissue in lung cancer. Study-wide results and limits: Higher tumor TCR diversity was associated with shorter survival.

Germline V lookup: CDR1 SEHNR, CDR2 FQNEAQ (reference sequence). The CDR3 is made up of 14 amino acids. This sample's RNA came from whole unsorted tissue. The normal lung tissue was taken more than 3 cm from the tumor edge. Sequencing was performed on distant non-tumor lung tissue. This sequence was found in a woman aged 50 to 65 with non-small cell lung cancer. J is TRBJ2-3 and V is TRBV7-9; unclear D gene. The chain's CDR3 is CANSSYTITDTQYF. The CDR3 region has the DNA TGTGCCAACAGCTCCTACACCATCACAGACACGCAGTATTTT. Supplemented by reference TRBV7-9 and TRBJ2-3, the full variable domain reads DTGVSQNPRHKITKRGQNVTFRCDPISEHNRLYWYRQTLGQGPEFLTYFQNEAQLEKSRLLSDRFSAERPKGSFSTLEIQRTEQGDSAMYLCANSSYTITDTQYFGPGTRLTVL.